There are many counts of the clone carrying this T cell receptor (beta chain). What it recognizes is unknown. The sample belongs to a study of T-cell reconstitution after alpha-beta-depleted transplantation in children. The CDR3 totals 16 residues. V shed 6 bases, J shed 4 bases, and the junction held 15 bases outside the gene matches. Germline V CDR1 and CDR2: DFQATT, SNEGSKA (reference sequence). Study-wide points: T-cell numbers and diversity one year post-transplant derived largely from freshly generated T cells. The high TCRbeta diversity at day 60 in some patients came from surviving recipient T cells and thymic progenitors.

Unique molecular identifiers were used to barcode this TCRbeta library. TCRdb re-derived calls from the PCR reads in MiXCR, one entry per CDR3 protein. The table records around 500,000 distinct CDR3 sequences, roughly 24% of them present only once. The input for sequencing was PBMCs, mostly from graft donor cells, taken 360 days after TCRalphabeta/CD19-depleted stem cell transplant. This TCR was sampled from a boy under three years old who had a stem cell transplant for acute myeloid leukemia, so the T cells may come from the graft donor. The chain employs TRBV20-1 and TRBJ2-5; the match to TRBD2 covers 9 bases. CDR3 sequence (DNA): TGCAGTGCCGGGGGCGGGGGGGGAGTTTTTATAGAGACCCAGTACTTC. Amino acids: CSAGGGGGVFIETQYF.